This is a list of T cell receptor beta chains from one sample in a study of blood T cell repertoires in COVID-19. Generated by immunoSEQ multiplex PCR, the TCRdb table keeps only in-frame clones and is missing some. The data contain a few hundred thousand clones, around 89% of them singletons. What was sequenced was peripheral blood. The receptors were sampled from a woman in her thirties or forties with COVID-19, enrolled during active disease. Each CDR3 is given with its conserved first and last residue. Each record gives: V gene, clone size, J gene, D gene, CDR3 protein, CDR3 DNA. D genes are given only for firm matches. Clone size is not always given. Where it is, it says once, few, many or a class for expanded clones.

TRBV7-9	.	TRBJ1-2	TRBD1	CASSLGAGQGPVGGYTF	TGTGCCAGCAGCTTAGGGGCGGGACAGGGACCAGTGGGCGGCTACACCTTC
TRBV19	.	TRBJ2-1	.	CASSISPTGLINEQFF	TGTGCCAGTAGTATTAGTCCAACAGGCCTAATCAATGAGCAGTTCTTC
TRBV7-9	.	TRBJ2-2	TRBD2	CASSFLAGGPTGELFF	TGTGCCAGCAGCTTTTTAGCGGGGGGGCCCACCGGGGAGCTGTTTTTT
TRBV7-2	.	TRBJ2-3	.	CASSLNSGDYITQYF	TGTGCCAGCAGCTTAAATTCCGGGGATTACATAACGCAGTATTTT
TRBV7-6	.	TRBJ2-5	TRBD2	CASSLALAGGPGETQYF	TGTGCCAGCAGCTTGGCTCTAGCGGGAGGGCCGGGGGAGACCCAGTACTTC
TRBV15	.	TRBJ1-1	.	CATSREGYIGSEAFF	TGTGCCACCAGCAGAGAGGGGTACATTGGGAGTGAAGCTTTCTTT
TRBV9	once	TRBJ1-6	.	CASSVRDSSPLHF	TGTGCCAGCAGCGTACGGGACTCTTCACCCCTCCACTTT
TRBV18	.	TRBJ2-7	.	CASSPPSQGVGEQYF	TGTGCCAGCTCACCACCGAGCCAGGGTGTGGGCGAGCAGTACTTC
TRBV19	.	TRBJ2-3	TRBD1	CATLPRDRGPDTQYF	TGTGCCACCCTACCACGGGACAGGGGGCCAGATACGCAGTATTTT
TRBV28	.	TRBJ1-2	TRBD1	CASSRQGRINYGYTF	TGTGCCAGCAGCAGACAGGGCCGAATTAACTATGGCTACACCTTC
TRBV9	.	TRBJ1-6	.	CASSEEFNSPLHF	TGTGCCAGCAGCGAAGAGTTTAATTCACCCCTCCACTTT
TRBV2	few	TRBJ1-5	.	CASSEARGLSNQPQHF	TGTGCCAGCAGTGAAGCTCGGGGATTAAGCAATCAGCCCCAGCATTTT
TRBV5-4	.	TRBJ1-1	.	CASSLTEYNTEAFF	TGTGCCAGCAGCCTGACAGAATATAACACTGAAGCTTTCTTT
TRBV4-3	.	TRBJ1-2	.	CASSTQGINYGYTF	TGCGCCAGCAGCACGCAGGGTATTAACTATGGCTACACCTTC
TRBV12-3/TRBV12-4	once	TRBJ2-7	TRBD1	CASSYRGSYEQYF	TGTGCCAGCAGTTACAGGGGCTCCTACGAGCAGTACTTC
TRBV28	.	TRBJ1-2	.	CASSSQDHYGYTF	TGTGCCAGCAGTTCGCAGGATCACTATGGCTACACCTTC
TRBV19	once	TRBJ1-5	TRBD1	CASRSTGVRANQPQHF	TGTGCCAGTAGGAGTACAGGGGTCCGCGCCAATCAGCCCCAGCATTTT
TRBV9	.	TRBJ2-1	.	CASSVASGVYNEQFF	TGTGCCAGCAGCGTAGCCTCGGGGGTCTACAATGAGCAGTTCTTC
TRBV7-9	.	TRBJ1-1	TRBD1	CASSLLQGRNTEAFF	TGTGCCAGCAGCTTACTACAGGGGAGGAACACTGAAGCTTTCTTT
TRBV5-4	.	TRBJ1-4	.	CASSLRGAGNEKLFF	TGTGCCAGCAGCCTGCGGGGGGCAGGTAATGAAAAACTGTTTTTT
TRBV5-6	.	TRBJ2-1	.	CASSFRQALSYNEQFF	TGTGCCAGCAGCTTCCGGCAGGCCCTCTCCTACAATGAGCAGTTCTTC
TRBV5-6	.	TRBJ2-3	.	CASSGTGQDTQYF	TGTGCCAGCAGCGGTACAGGGCAAGATACGCAGTATTTT
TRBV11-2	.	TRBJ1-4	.	CASSPDGGNTNEKLFF	TGTGCCAGCAGTCCTGATGGGGGGAATACTAATGAAAAACTGTTTTTT
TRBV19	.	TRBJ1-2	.	CASSVLGEPYTF	TGTGCCAGTAGTGTCCTTGGGGAGCCCTACACCTTC
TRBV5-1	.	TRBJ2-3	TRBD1	CASSLDRGQITDTQYF	TGCGCCAGCAGCCTGGACAGGGGCCAAATCACAGATACGCAGTATTTT
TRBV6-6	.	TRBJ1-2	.	CASSRDSGYTF	TGTGCCAGCAGTCGGGACTCAGGCTACACCTTC
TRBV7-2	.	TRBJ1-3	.	CASSSDKGNTIYF	TGTGCCAGCAGCTCGGACAAAGGAAACACCATATATTTT
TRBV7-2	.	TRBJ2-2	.	CASSPKTARGTGELFF	TGTGCCAGCAGCCCCAAGACAGCCCGGGGGACCGGGGAGCTGTTTTTT
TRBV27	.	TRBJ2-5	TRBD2	CASSVSSGREETQYF	TGTGCCAGCAGTGTATCTAGCGGGAGGGAAGAGACCCAGTACTTC
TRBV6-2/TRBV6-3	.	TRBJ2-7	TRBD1	CASSPLYRTGGHEQYF	TGTGCCAGCAGCCCTCTTTATCGGACAGGGGGCCACGAGCAGTACTTC
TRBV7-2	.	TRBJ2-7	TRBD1	CASSPGGQGRSIHEQYF	TGTGCCAGCAGCCCAGGGGGACAGGGGCGAAGTATCCACGAGCAGTACTTC
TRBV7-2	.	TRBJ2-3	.	CASSFPNTDTQYF	TGTGCCAGCAGCTTCCCAAACACAGATACGCAGTATTTT
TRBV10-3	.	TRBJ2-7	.	CAIGLPYEQYF	TGTGCCATTGGACTCCCCTACGAGCAGTACTTC
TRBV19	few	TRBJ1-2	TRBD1	CAARDRLSRGYTF	TGTGCCGCCCGGGACAGGTTGTCTCGCGGCTACACCTTC
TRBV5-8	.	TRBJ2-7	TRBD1	CASPLMGQGPYEQYF	TGTGCCAGTCCTCTAATGGGACAGGGTCCGTACGAGCAGTACTTC
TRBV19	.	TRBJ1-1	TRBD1	CASSLQGAVFKNTEAFF	TGTGCCAGTAGCCTACAGGGGGCGGTTTTTAAGAACACTGAAGCTTTCTTT
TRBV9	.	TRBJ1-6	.	CASSAQAFFNSPLHF	TGTGCCAGCAGCGCCCAGGCCTTTTTTAATTCACCCCTCCACTTT